Sequencing of this T cell receptor (beta chain) was carried out in a study of blood T cells in healthy people across ages. Study-wide results and limits: More naive CD4+ cells and higher diversity were found in long-lived than in aged donors.

Points on this clonotype: Its antigen is not known.

Primed by a sample-barcoded 5' primer and a J-beta primer mix, a second PCR proceeded for 7 to 11 cycles. TCRdb used MiXCR to reprocess the 5' RACE reads, holding one entry per CDR3 protein. The data contain 650,000 to 1,000,000 distinct CDR3 sequences, 30% to 45% of them singletons. The CDR3 contains 15 residues. The V gene's germline CDR1 is LGHNA and CDR2 YNFKEQ. The V and J ends lost 3 bases and 5 bases respectively, with 14 bases between them. The TCR sequence derives from a man between 18 and 35 years old in good health. The chain combines TRBV4-2 with TRBJ1-5; unclear D gene. The specimen sequenced was blood. The CDR3, as DNA: TGTGCCAGCAGCCAGGATGCCACACGAGATCAGCCCCAGCATTTT. Its protein is CASSQDATRDQPQHF.